One and the same sample provided the 8 T cell receptor beta chains below, sequenced in a study of blood T cell repertoires in COVID-19. Repertoires were generated with immunoSEQ multiplex PCR, while TCRdb's copy carries only in-frame clones and drops some. The sample holds 100,000 to 150,000 clones, roughly 88% seen once. The sequencing input was peripheral blood. The source is a middle-aged man with acute or convalescent COVID-19.

This clone was observed once. The V and J genes are TRBV15 and TRBJ1-5; tentatively, D is TRBD1 (6 bases). Trimming removed 0 bases at V and 6 bases at J, with 12 bases between. Germline assignment: CDR1 LNHNV and CDR2 YYDKDF (reference sequence). This CDR3 is built from 15 residues. The CDR3 is CATSREQGYVQPQHF. CDR3 coding DNA: TGTGCCACCAGCAGAGAACAGGGTTATGTTCAGCCCCAGCATTTT.

The CDR3 coding sequence is TGTGCCAGCAGCCCGGGACAGGGGAACTACAATGAGCAGTTCTTC. This codes for CASSPGQGNYNEQFF. The chain employs TRBV7-9 and TRBJ2-1, with TRBD1 matching over 10 bases. The CDR3 is made up of 15 amino acids. V lost 5 bases, J lost 3 bases, and 4 bases stayed unmatched. Germline lookup yields CDR1 SEHNR and CDR2 FQNEAQ (reference sequence). The full variable domain, its missing parts supplied by reference TRBV7-9 and TRBJ2-1, is DTGVSQNPRHKITKRGQNVTFRCDPISEHNRLYWYRQTLGQGPEFLTYFQNEAQLEKSRLLSDRFSAERPKGSFSTLEIQRTEQGDSAMYLCASSPGQGNYNEQFFGPGTRLTVL.

This chain connects TRBV7-9 to TRBJ1-6; possibly TRBD1 for D (5 bases). The CDR3 loop spans 14 amino acids. The germline CDR1 and CDR2 sequences are SEHNR and FQNEAQ (reference sequence). V lost 5 bases and J lost 13, with 18 bases in between. CDR3 amino acids: CASSGAGGIGPLHF. CDR3 sequence (DNA): TGTGCCAGCAGCGGCGCGGGGGGGATAGGGCCCCTCCACTTT.

V gene TRBV7-2 combines with J gene TRBJ2-5, with D maybe TRBD2 (5 bases). Germline CDR1 and CDR2: SGHTA and FQGNSA. The V end lost 3 bases, the J end lost 5 bases, and 7 bases lay between the germline ends. The CDR3 sequence is 12 residues long. The CDR3 region has the DNA TGTGCCAGCAGCTTCGGGGTTGAGACCCAGTACTTC. As protein: CASSFGVETQYF.

This chain uses TRBV27 with TRBJ1-2, with D possibly matching TRBD1 (5 bases). The germline V and J ends were trimmed by 6 bases and 5 bases, with 10 bases remaining between them. The CDR3 loop spans 12 amino acids. Germline V CDR1 and CDR2: MNHEY, SMNVEV (reference sequence). CDR3: CASSDREYGYTF. Written as DNA, the CDR3 is TGTGCCAGCAGCGACAGAGAATATGGCTACACCTTC.

The V and J genes are TRBV18 and TRBJ2-6; perhaps TRBD2 as D (6 bases). Germline V lookup: CDR1 KGHSH, CDR2 LQKENI. This CDR3 spans 16 amino acids. Trimming removed 1 base from V and 0 bases from J, with 7 bases in between. CDR3 coding DNA: TGTGCCAGCTCACCACGGGACTCCTCTGGGGCCAACGTCCTGACTTTC. Its translation: CASSPRDSSGANVLTF.

The chain combines TRBV19 with TRBJ1-1, with TRBD1 matching over 9 bases. CDR1 and CDR2 (germline): LNHDA, SQIVND (reference sequence). With V trimmed by 4 bases and J by 1 base, 13 bases remained unmatched. This CDR3 contains 18 residues. The DNA of the CDR3 is TGTGCCAGTAGTACCGGTCCCGGGACAGGGTTAGGGAACACTGAAGCTTTCTTT. This codes for CASSTGPGTGLGNTEAFF.

This clone is a singleton in its sample. The chain uses TRBV2 and TRBJ2-2; TRBD1 agrees at 9 bases. The germline V gene encodes CDR1 SNHLY and CDR2 FYNNEI. J was trimmed by 6 bases and V by 4 bases; bases with no gene match: 6. This CDR3 is 15 amino acids long. CDR3 DNA: TGTGCCAGCAGTGGAACAGGGGGCATAGCCGGGGAGCTGTTTTTT. Protein sequence: CASSGTGGIAGELFF.